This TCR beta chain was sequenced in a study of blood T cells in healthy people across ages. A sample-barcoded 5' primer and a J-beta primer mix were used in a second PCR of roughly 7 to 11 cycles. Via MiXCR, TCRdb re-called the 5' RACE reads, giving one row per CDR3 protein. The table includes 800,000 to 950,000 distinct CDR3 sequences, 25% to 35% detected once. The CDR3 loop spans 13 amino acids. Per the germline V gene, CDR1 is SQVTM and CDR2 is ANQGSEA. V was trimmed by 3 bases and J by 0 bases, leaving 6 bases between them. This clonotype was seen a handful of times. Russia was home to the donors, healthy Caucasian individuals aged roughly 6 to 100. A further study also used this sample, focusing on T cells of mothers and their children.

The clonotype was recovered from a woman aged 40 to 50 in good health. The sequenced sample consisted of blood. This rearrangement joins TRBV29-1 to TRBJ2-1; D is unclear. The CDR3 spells CSVEMSSYNEQFF. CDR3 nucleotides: TGCAGCGTTGAGATGAGCTCCTACAATGAGCAGTTCTTC.